The 8 T cell receptor beta chains below all came from one sample that was sequenced in a study of CXCR3-negative and CXCR3-positive naive CD8 T cells. The method, 5' RACE with UMI labels, was used to prepare the TRB cDNA libraries. Following a re-call of the 5' RACE reads, TCRdb has one entry per CDR3 protein and lacks DNA. The sample table includes about 38,000 distinct CDR3 sequences. The sample consisted of memory CD8+ T cells from blood. These receptors were taken from a human donor in good health. Some clones in this sample may be carry-over from other donors' samples.

The chain has TRBV20-1 and TRBJ2-4; as DNA is missing, the TRBD1 call by TCRdb cannot be tested. The CDR3 has 16 amino acids. Germline CDR1 is DFQATT and CDR2 is SNEGSKA (reference sequence). CDR3 sequence reads: CSARGWGAVAKNIQYF.

This sequence joins TRBV7-2 and TRBJ2-7; no DNA is available, so the TRBD2 call from TCRdb remains unchecked. Germline V CDR1 and CDR2: SGHTA, FQGNSA. This CDR3 has 13 amino acids. The CDR3: CASSSSSGYEQYF.

Here the CDR3 reads CASTLTGTGSTEAFF. This sequence joins TRBV7-9 and TRBJ1-1; without DNA, the TCRdb call of TRBD1 cannot be checked. CDR3 size: 15 residues. In germline, CDR1 is SEHNR, CDR2 FQNEAQ (reference sequence).

This chain connects TRBV4-3 to TRBJ2-7; the TCRdb D gene call, TRBD2, has no DNA to confirm it. The CDR3 covers 15 residues. Germline V gives CDR1 LGHNA, CDR2 YSLEER. The CDR3: CASSQGAGEPYEQYF.

This chain uses TRBV4-3 with TRBJ1-6. Germline V lookup: CDR1 LGHNA, CDR2 YSLEER. The CDR3 consists of 13 residues. The CDR3 loop reads CASSQYKGGLLHF.

V and J are TRBV12-3 or TRBV12-4 and TRBJ2-5; no DNA is available, so the TRBD1 call from TCRdb remains unchecked. The CDR3 consists of 14 residues. CDR3 protein: CASSLEDSQETQYF.

This chain connects TRBV7-9 to TRBJ2-7; TCRdb designates TRBD1, a call that cannot be tested without DNA. The length of the CDR3 is 14 residues. Germline CDR1 reads SEHNR; CDR2 reads FQNEAQ (reference sequence). CDR3 region: CASTGIKTGNEQYF.

V usage is TRBV6-2 or TRBV6-3 and J usage is TRBJ2-3; checking the TCRdb D call of TRBD1 is not possible without DNA. Germline values: CDR1 MNHEY, CDR2 SVGEGT. This CDR3 has 14 residues. This CDR3 reads CASTRTSEWDTQYF.